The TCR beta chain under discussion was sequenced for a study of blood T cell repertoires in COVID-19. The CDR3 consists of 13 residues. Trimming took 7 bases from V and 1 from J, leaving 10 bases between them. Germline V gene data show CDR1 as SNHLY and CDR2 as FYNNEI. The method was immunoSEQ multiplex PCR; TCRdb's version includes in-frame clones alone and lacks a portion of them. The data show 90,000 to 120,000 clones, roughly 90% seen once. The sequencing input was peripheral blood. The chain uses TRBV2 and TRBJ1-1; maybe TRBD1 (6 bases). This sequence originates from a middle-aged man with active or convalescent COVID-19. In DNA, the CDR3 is TGTGCCAGCACCGTGACAGGGAACACTGAAGCTTTCTTT. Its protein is CASTVTGNTEAFF.